Listed below are T cell receptor beta chains from one sample, sequenced in a study of cytomegalovirus exposure and HLA in healthy donors. Profiling relied on immunoSEQ multiplex PCR, and the TCRdb table lists in-frame clones only, not all of them. The table records about 200,000 clones, under 80% of them present only once. Sequenced material: PBMCs. The source is a girl aged 2-10 years in good health and CMV-seronegative. The CDR3 runs from the conserved cysteine through the conserved F or W. Each record gives: J gene, D gene, clone size, CDR3 length, V gene, CDR3 protein, CDR3 DNA. A D gene is named only where the DNA matches it firmly. A row's size may be missing; if present it is once, few, many or a size class.

TRBJ2-5	.	.	14	TRBV11-2	CASSLVGRGETQYF	TGTGCCAGCAGCTTAGTTGGACGGGGGGAGACCCAGTACTTC
TRBJ2-7	TRBD1	.	13	TRBV6-5	CASRQGSAYEQYF	TGTGCCAGCAGACAGGGGTCAGCCTACGAGCAGTACTTC
TRBJ2-5	TRBD2	once	16	TRBV2	CASSGLTSGRAKTQYF	TGTGCCAGCAGTGGGCTAACTAGCGGGAGGGCTAAGACCCAGTACTTC
TRBJ2-1	TRBD2	.	16	TRBV19	CASTPTTSGFYNEQFF	TGTGCCAGTACCCCCACTACTAGCGGGTTCTACAATGAGCAGTTCTTC
TRBJ1-1	TRBD1	.	15	TRBV12-5	CASGSGQGGSTEAFF	TGTGCTAGTGGTAGTGGACAGGGCGGTTCCACTGAAGCTTTCTTT
TRBJ1-3	.	.	14	TRBV5-1	CASSLAVSGNTIYF	TGCGCCAGCAGCTTGGCGGTCTCTGGAAACACCATATATTTT
TRBJ1-6	.	.	19	TRBV27	CASSPSLGGGWGIYSPLHF	TGTGCCAGCAGCCCGTCGTTAGGGGGTGGGTGGGGGATCTATTCACCCCTCCACTTT
TRBJ1-2	.	once	13	TRBV6-5	CASRDSLNYGYTF	TGTGCCAGCAGGGACAGTCTTAACTATGGCTACACCTTC
TRBJ2-5	TRBD2	.	13	TRBV27	CASSPGGGRTQYF	TGTGCCAGCAGTCCCGGCGGGGGACGGACCCAGTACTTC
TRBJ2-3	.	.	15	TRBV9	CASSAREISGDTQYF	TGTGCCAGCAGCGCACGGGAGATAAGCGGGGATACGCAGTATTTT
TRBJ2-7	.	.	14	TRBV7-9	CASSLVADSYEQYF	TGTGCCAGCAGCTTAGTGGCAGACTCCTACGAGCAGTACTTC
TRBJ2-7	.	.	13	TRBV5-6	CASSLATSYEQYF	TGTGCCAGCAGCTTGGCGACTTCCTACGAGCAGTACTTC
TRBJ2-1	TRBD1	.	14	TRBV5-1	CATANIMEQGEQFF	TGCGCCACCGCAAATATTATGGAACAGGGGGAGCAGTTCTTC
TRBJ2-7	.	.	16	TRBV5-6	CASSWGGPGPGVEQYF	TGTGCCAGCAGCTGGGGGGGGCCTGGGCCGGGAGTAGAGCAGTACTTC
TRBJ2-4	.	.	16	TRBV11-2	CASSLGQGLFKNIQYF	TGTGCCAGCAGCTTAGGTCAGGGATTGTTCAAAAACATTCAGTACTTC
TRBJ2-7	.	.	12	TRBV7-6	CASSLPFREQYF	TGTGCCAGCAGTTTACCCTTCCGGGAGCAGTACTTC
TRBJ1-2	TRBD1	.	15	TRBV6-1	CASSLNWDRNYGYTF	TGTGCCAGCAGTTTAAATTGGGACAGAAACTATGGCTACACCTTC